This entry lists 10 T cell receptor beta chains sequenced from one sample in a study of blood T cell repertoires in COVID-19. Using immunoSEQ multiplex PCR, the repertoire was profiled, and TCRdb retains in-frame clones only, with some absent. The sample has roughly 280,000 clones, around 78% seen once. Sequences were obtained from peripheral blood. All receptors come from a man in his 60s who had recovered from COVID-19.

The gene calls are TRBV5-6 and TRBJ2-3; weak D call: TRBD2 (7 bases). This CDR3 contains 15 residues. Per germline, CDR1 SGHDT and CDR2 YYEEEE. The ends were cut back, 4 bases at V and 2 bases at J, with 14 bases in the middle. CDR3 nucleotides: TGTGCCAGCAGCGGGGAGGGGGGCTTCACAGATACGCAGTATTTT. As protein: CASSGEGGFTDTQYF.

This clone was counted a single time. The same CDR3 can be traced to other DNA sequences in this sample. The J gene is TRBJ2-7, the V gene TRBV7-2; D call uncertain. V shed 1 base and J shed 3 bases, with 7 bases lying between them. Germline V CDR1 and CDR2: SGHTA, FQGNSA. CDR3 length equals 13 residues. CDR3 region: CASSLDRGYEQYF. The CDR3 bases are TGTGCCAGCAGCTTAGATCGCGGCTACGAGCAGTACTTC. The full variable domain, in which reference TRBV7-2 and TRBJ2-7 provide the parts outside the CDR3, is GAGVSQSPSNKVTEKGKDVELRCDPISGHTALYWYRQSLGQGLEFLIYFQGNSAPDKSGLPSDRFSAERTGGSVSTLTIQRTQQEDSAVYLCASSLDRGYEQYFGPGTRLTVT.

The chain links TRBV5-1 to TRBJ2-7, with TRBD1 identical over 7 bases. The germline V gene has CDR1 SGHRS and CDR2 YFSETQ. The CDR3 runs to 15 residues. The junction had 9 bases not matched to a gene; V was cut back by 4 bases and J by 2 bases. The CDR3 loop is CASSPGRQGAYEQYF. In DNA form, the CDR3 reads TGCGCCAGCAGCCCGGGGCGCCAGGGGGCCTACGAGCAGTACTTC.

The J gene is TRBJ1-2, the V gene TRBV6-1; 7 bases fit TRBD1. CDR1 and CDR2 (germline): MNHNS, SASEGT. After removal of 2 bases from V and 4 bases from J, the junction contained 13 bases not matched to a gene. The CDR3 has 17 amino acids. The CDR3 DNA reads as TGTGCCAGCAGTGAAAAAACCGGGACAGTGACCCTCTATGGCTACACCTTC. Its protein product is CASSEKTGTVTLYGYTF.

The rearrangement joins TRBV28 to TRBJ2-6; 8 bases fit TRBD2. CDR3 size: 17 residues. Germline V lookup: CDR1 MDHEN, CDR2 SYDVKM. J was trimmed by 0 bases and V by 10 bases; bases with no gene match: 11. The CDR3 loop is CATISGGISSGANVLTF. The CDR3 region has the DNA TGTGCCACCATTTCGGGGGGGATAAGCTCTGGGGCCAACGTCCTGACTTTC.

Note on this clone: Other DNA sequences in this specimen translate into the identical CDR3. V usage is TRBV20-1 and J usage is TRBJ2-3; 8 nucleotides align to TRBD1. Germline V gene sequence: CDR1 DFQATT, CDR2 SNEGSKA (reference sequence). The CDR3 has 14 amino acids. Losses at the gene ends were 3 bases for V and 3 bases for J; bases not matched to a gene: 5. The CDR3 coding sequence is TGCAGTGCTAGTCGACAGGGGCGGACAGATACGCAGTATTTT. Translating gives CSASRQGRTDTQYF.

CDR3 region: CASRAGGPSQETQYF. Here the CDR3 DNA reads TGCGCCAGCCGAGCGGGAGGGCCGTCCCAAGAGACCCAGTACTTC. The chain uses TRBV5-1 and TRBJ2-5, with TRBD2 identical over 10 bases. The germline V gene has CDR1 SGHRS and CDR2 YFSETQ. Germline trimming cut 7 bases from V and 1 base from J; bases unmatched to any gene: 7. The CDR3 extends over 15 amino acids.

This clone was seen just once. The J gene is TRBJ1-6, the V gene TRBV5-3, with 8 bases matching TRBD1. TRBV5-3 qualifies as an ORF whose function is uncertain. Trimming removed 0 bases from V and 6 bases from J; junction bases left unmatched: 8. There are 17 residues in the CDR3. The CDR3 bases are TGTGCCAGAAGCTTGGAGACATCCAGGGGGCCTAATTCACCCCTCCACTTT. Residues: CARSLETSRGPNSPLHF.

This clone was recorded a few times. V and J are TRBV5-4 and TRBJ1-1, with D possibly being TRBD1 (5 bases). V was cut by 4 bases and J by 4 bases, with 17 bases left in between. The germline V gene encodes CDR1 SGHNT and CDR2 YYREEE (reference sequence). The CDR3 is made up of 15 amino acids. CDR3 nucleotide sequence: TGTGCCAGCAGCCCGGTAAGCGGGGGAGGCACTGAAGCTTTCTTT. Amino acids: CASSPVSGGGTEAFF.

The chain uses TRBV6-1 and TRBJ2-7; 11 nucleotides line up with TRBD2. V lost 3 bases to trimming and J lost 0 bases; unmatched junction nucleotides: 1. This CDR3 is 15 amino acids long. Germline CDR1 reads MNHNS; CDR2 reads SASEGT. The CDR3 sequence: CASSETSGASYEQYF. Written as DNA, the CDR3 is TGTGCCAGCAGTGAGACTAGCGGGGCCTCCTACGAGCAGTACTTC.